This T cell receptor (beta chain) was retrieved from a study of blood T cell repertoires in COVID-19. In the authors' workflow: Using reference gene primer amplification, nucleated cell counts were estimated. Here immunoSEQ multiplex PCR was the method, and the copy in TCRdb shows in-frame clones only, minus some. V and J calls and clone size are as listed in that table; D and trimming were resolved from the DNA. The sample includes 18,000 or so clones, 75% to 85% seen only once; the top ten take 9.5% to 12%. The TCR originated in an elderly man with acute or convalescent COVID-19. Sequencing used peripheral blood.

CDR3 region: CASRRGENTEAFF. The CDR3 nucleotides read TGTGCCAGCCGGCGGGGGGAGAACACTGAAGCTTTCTTT. This chain connects TRBV18 to TRBJ1-1, with a possible D match to TRBD1 (5 bases). V was trimmed by 8 bases and J by 1 base, leaving 11 bases between them. CDR1 and CDR2 from the germline V gene are KGHSH and LQKENI. The CDR3 covers 13 residues.